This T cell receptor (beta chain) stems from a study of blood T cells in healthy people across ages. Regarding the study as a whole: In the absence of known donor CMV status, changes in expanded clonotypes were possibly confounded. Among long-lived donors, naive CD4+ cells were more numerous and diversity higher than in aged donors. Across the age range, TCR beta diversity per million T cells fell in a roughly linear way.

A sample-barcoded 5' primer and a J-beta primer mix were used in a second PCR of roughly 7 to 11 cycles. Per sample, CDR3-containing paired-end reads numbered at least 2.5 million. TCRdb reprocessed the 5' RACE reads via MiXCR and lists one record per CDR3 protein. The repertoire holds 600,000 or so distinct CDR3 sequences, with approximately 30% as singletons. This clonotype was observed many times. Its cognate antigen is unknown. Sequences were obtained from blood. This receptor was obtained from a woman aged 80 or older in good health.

In nucleotides, the CDR3 is TGTGCCAGCAGTTTAGCAGTGGGGGTGACCACAGATACGCAGTATTTT. Translated: CASSLAVGVTTDTQYF. The gene calls are TRBV12-3 or TRBV12-4 and TRBJ2-3; D tentatively fits TRBD1 or TRBD2 (5 bases each). Trimming cost V 0 bases and J 2 bases, with 12 bases left between them. The CDR3 sequence is 16 residues long.